This record concerns one T cell receptor beta chain sequence. The antigen is undetermined. The sample belongs to a study of cytomegalovirus exposure and HLA in healthy donors. For the study at large: Under 90% of 300 to 450 genotyped donors fell in the Caucasian-associated ancestry cluster. General study results and limits: TCR beta V- and J-gene trimming, according to a later analysis, was linked to a missense DCLRE1C variant. For most TCR beta V segments, an earlier analysis put the productive rate at about 87% or about 30% of the time.

The primer mix had 60 Vbeta and 13 Jbeta primers. Only in-frame clones appear in the TCRdb table, and some are missing; sequencing was by immunoSEQ multiplex PCR. The sample records about 120,000 clones, roughly 78% being singletons. CDR1 MDHEN and CDR2 SYDVKM come from the germline V gene. CDR3 size: 13 residues. V lost 5 bases to trimming and J lost 6 bases; unmatched junction nucleotides: 5. The sequence derives from a woman aged 25 to 39 in good health and CMV-seropositive. Input material: PBMCs. The chain carries TRBV28 and TRBJ1-1; 8 bases are a match to TRBD1. Here the CDR3 DNA reads TGTGCCAGCAGTGGACAGGGAACGGCTGAAGCTTTCTTT. Translating gives CASSGQGTAEAFF. The whole variable domain, filled in from reference TRBV28 and TRBJ1-1, reads DVKVTQSSRYLVKRTGEKVFLECVQDMDHENMFWYRQDPGLGLRLIYFSYDVKMKEKGDIPEGYSVSREKKERFSLILESASTNQTSMYLCASSGQGTAEAFFGQGTRLTVV.